These 10 T cell receptor beta chains originate from one sample sequenced in a study of pediatric ulcerative colitis. Using immunoSEQ multiplex PCR, the repertoire was profiled, and TCRdb retains in-frame clones only, with some absent. The repertoire holds 30,000 to 45,000 clones, with more than 70% as singletons. During colonoscopy, one to two rectal pinch biopsies were collected. Material: gut tissue. The receptors originated from a boy aged 10-17 years with moderate ulcerative colitis.

The chain is built from TRBV14 and TRBJ2-7, with unresolved D. This CDR3 comprises 13 residues. Germline values: CDR1 SGHDN, CDR2 FVKESK. Trimming removed 1 base at V and 4 bases at J, with 8 bases between. The CDR3 DNA is TGTGCCAGCAGCCAAGCATACGGGTACGAGCAGTACTTC. Its protein is CASSQAYGYEQYF.

The chain has TRBV7-3 and TRBJ2-1; D unclear. V was trimmed by 1 base and J by 13 bases, leaving 17 bases between them. The CDR3 is made up of 14 amino acids. In germline, CDR1 is SGHTA, CDR2 FQGTGA. CDR3 region: CASSLIVGGQDQFF. Here the CDR3 DNA reads TGTGCCAGCAGCTTAATTGTCGGTGGGCAGGATCAGTTCTTC.

In its sample, this clone was seen a few times. The V gene is TRBV4-2, the J gene TRBJ2-1; 11 nucleotides align to TRBD2. The germline CDR1 and CDR2 sequences are LGHNA and YNFKEQ. This CDR3 has 16 residues. Trimming at V came to 0 bases and at J to 8 bases, leaving 6 bases not matched to a gene. CDR3 amino acids: CASSQEIAGGPDEQFF. The CDR3 DNA reads as TGTGCCAGCAGCCAAGAAATAGCGGGAGGGCCCGATGAGCAGTTCTTC.

The chain is built from TRBV7-9 and TRBJ1-1; D is unclear. CDR1 and CDR2 from the germline V gene are SEHNR and FQNEAQ (reference sequence). V shed 1 base and J shed 3 bases, with 12 bases lying between them. The CDR3 is 15 residues long. CDR3 protein: CASSLEASPHTEAFF. In DNA, the CDR3 is TGTGCCAGCAGCTTAGAGGCCAGCCCGCACACTGAAGCTTTCTTT.

The chain has TRBV11-2 and TRBJ2-1; TRBD2 matches at 10 bases. The CDR3 is made up of 18 amino acids. The V segment lost 3 bases and the J segment 4 bases; nucleotides outside the gene matches: 12. The germline V gene encodes CDR1 SGHAT and CDR2 FQNNGV. This CDR3 reads CASSFGLAGATAYNEQFF. The CDR3 DNA reads as TGTGCCAGCAGCTTTGGGCTAGCGGGGGCCACCGCTTACAATGAGCAGTTCTTC.

The chain joins TRBV6-5 to TRBJ1-1, with 10 positions matching TRBD1. Germline assignment: CDR1 MNHEY and CDR2 SVGAGI. CDR3 length: 14 amino acids. V lost 4 bases to trimming and J lost 7 bases; unmatched junction nucleotides: 6. In DNA, the CDR3 is TGTGCCAGCAGTTCGACAGGGGGCAGGGGTGAAGCTTTCTTT. This encodes CASSSTGGRGEAFF.

This chain links TRBV6-5 with TRBJ1-2, with D possibly matching TRBD1 (5 bases). The CDR3 has 15 residues. V was trimmed by 0 bases and J by 5 bases, leaving 13 bases between them. CDR1 and CDR2 from the germline V gene are MNHEY and SVGAGI. The DNA of the CDR3 is TGTGCCAGCAGTTACTCCTTAGTGGGGGGGTATGGCTACACCTTC. Its translation is CASSYSLVGGYGYTF.

The sample holds one count of this clone. The V call is TRBV29-1, the J call TRBJ2-1, with 15 bases that match TRBD2. The length of the CDR3 is 19 residues. Germline lookup yields CDR1 SQVTM and CDR2 ANQGSEA. The junction had 8 bases not matched to a gene; V was cut back by 0 bases and J by 2 bases. The CDR3 nucleotides are TGCAGCGTTGAAGATAGTTGGACTAGCGGGGGGGCAACCTACAATGAGCAGTTCTTC. Its protein is CSVEDSWTSGGATYNEQFF.

Here the CDR3 DNA reads TGCGCCAGCAGCTTGGCAAGGAACACTGAAGCTTTCTTT. It translates to CASSLARNTEAFF. The chain links TRBV5-1 to TRBJ1-1; D is ambiguous. V lost 0 bases and J lost 1, with 4 bases in between. CDR3 length equals 13 residues. The germline V gene has CDR1 SGHRS and CDR2 YFSETQ.

V is TRBV7-2 and J is TRBJ1-2; 11 nucleotides align to TRBD1. Per germline, CDR1 SGHTA and CDR2 FQGNSA. This CDR3 is 15 amino acids long. With 5 bases clipped from V and 8 bases from J, the junction kept 10 bases outside the gene matches. The CDR3 reads CASSQGQGAYGGYTF. The CDR3 coding sequence is TGTGCCAGCAGCCAAGGACAGGGGGCTTACGGCGGCTACACCTTC. Full variable domain (missing parts from reference TRBV7-2 and TRBJ1-2): GAGVSQSPSNKVTEKGKDVELRCDPISGHTALYWYRQSLGQGLEFLIYFQGNSAPDKSGLPSDRFSAERTGGSVSTLTIQRTQQEDSAVYLCASSQGQGAYGGYTFGSGTRLTVV.